This TCR beta chain came from a study of T cell repertoires in aging, cancer and after chemotherapy. Study as a whole: Six age groups, ranging from 30 or younger to 70 or older, included the donors. Findings of the study overall: In cancer patients, declining TCR diversity with age involved lost richness and lost evenness. Rebound thymic output was suggested by rising median generation probability during chemotherapy in each cancer cohort.

About this clonotype itself: The antigen is not known.

A mixed TRB-A/B primer pool amplified rearranged TRB by multiplex touch-down PCR. A single record per CDR3 protein comes from TCRdb applying MiXCR to the multiplex PCR reads. Among 9,500 or so distinct CDR3 sequences, 20% to 25% were seen once, and the ten largest hold roughly 1.3%. Per the germline V gene, CDR1 is SGHTA and CDR2 is FQGNSA. The CDR3 spans 15 residues. V dropped 1 base and J dropped 2 bases, with 12 bases sitting between them. Amplification of TCR beta used genomic DNA extracted from peripheral blood. This sequence joins TRBV7-2 and TRBJ2-7, with a possible D match to TRBD2 (5 bases). The TCR comes from a human donor in good health. The sample comprised blood. As DNA, the CDR3 is TGTGCCAGCAGCTTAGATTCATACGGGGCCTACGAGCAGTACTTC. Amino acid sequence: CASSLDSYGAYEQYF.